Reported below is one TCR beta chain. Its antigen remains undetermined. No per-base quality is available; no much larger clone lies one base away. The sample belongs to a study of technical replicates of blood from a few donors (dated by TCRdb to 2016 to 2017). There are 22 amino acids in the CDR3, from cysteine to phenylalanine inclusive. The retained sequence is limited to the CDR3, 66 bases, with the frame set at the first base. Trimming takes 0 bases off V and 9 bases off J; junction bases not matched to a gene: 24. Reading the germline V gene (reference sequence) gives CDR1 GTSNPN and CDR2 SVGIG. Library preparation used the immunoSEQ multiplex PCR assay. TCRdb mirrors the immuneACCESS table, restricted to in-frame sequences. Some clones are absent from its copies; in checked studies, under half trace to an unresolved V gene, and the reason for the others is unknown. This sample lists 50,000 to 75,000 clones; 93% were detected once. The ten largest make up approximately 4.2% of the sample.

The receptor was isolated from a human donor in good health. Some clones in this sample may be carry-over from other donors' samples. Sequencing was done on a sample of PBMCs. The rearranged chain carries TRBV30 and TRBJ2-1, with 15 central nucleotides matching TRBD2. The CDR3 protein: CAWSVSRGRTRTSGRAEGEQFF. The DNA reads as follows: TGTGCCTGGAGTGTAAGCCGCGGTCGAACGAGGACTAGCGGGAGGGCCGAGGGTGAGCAGTTCTTC.